The sequence of this T cell receptor (beta chain) was determined in a study of CD8+CD57+ T cells in acquired aplastic anemia. For the study at large: Reads per healthy sample averaged around 10 million (CD4+) and about 12 million (CD8+). Study-wide findings and caveats: Between patients and controls, CD8+ Simpson's diversity did not vary significantly. There were around 28 CD8+ CDR3 sequences that occurred in both patients and controls.

The CDR3 loop spans 15 amino acids. The germline V gene has CDR1 SGHTA and CDR2 FQGTGA. V lost 2 bases, J lost 3 bases, and 14 bases lay in between. This clonotype came up once. Antigen specificity is unknown. Profiling of TCR beta VDJ combinations and CDR3 sequences used genomic DNA as template. TCRdb used MiXCR to reprocess the reads, holding one entry per CDR3 protein. The sample has 35,000 to 40,000 distinct CDR3 sequences, around 80% seen once. Sequenced input: sorted CD4+, CD8+, or CD8+CD57+ T cells (not recorded which) from PBMCs. This TCR was sampled from a human donor in good health, serving as a control. The rearrangement uses TRBV7-3 and TRBJ2-7, with D possibly matching TRBD2 (6 bases). The CDR3 DNA sequence: TGTGCCAGCAGCTTAGATGCCGGGACTTACTACGAGCAGTACTTC. Its translation: CASSLDAGTYYEQYF.